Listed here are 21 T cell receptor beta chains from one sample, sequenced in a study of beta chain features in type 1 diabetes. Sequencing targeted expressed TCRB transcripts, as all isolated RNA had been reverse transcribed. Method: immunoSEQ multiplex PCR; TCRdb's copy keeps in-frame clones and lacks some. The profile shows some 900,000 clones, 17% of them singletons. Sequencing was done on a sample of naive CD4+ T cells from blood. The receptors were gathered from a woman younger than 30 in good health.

CDR3 coding DNA: TGCAGCGTTGTAACGGGGCTCTACGGCGAGCAGTACTTC. The encoded protein is CSVVTGLYGEQYF. V is TRBV29-1 and J is TRBJ2-7; D may match TRBD1 or TRBD2 (5 bases each). In germline, CDR1 is SQVTM, CDR2 ANQGSEA. V gave up 4 bases and J gave up 6 bases, with 16 bases separating them. The CDR3 covers 13 residues.

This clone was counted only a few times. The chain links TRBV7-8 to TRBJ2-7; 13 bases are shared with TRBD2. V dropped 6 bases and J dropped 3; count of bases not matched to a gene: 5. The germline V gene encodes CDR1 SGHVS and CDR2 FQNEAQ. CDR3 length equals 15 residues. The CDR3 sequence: CASRGGLAGDYEQYF. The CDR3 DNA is TGTGCCAGCAGGGGAGGACTAGCGGGGGACTACGAGCAGTACTTC. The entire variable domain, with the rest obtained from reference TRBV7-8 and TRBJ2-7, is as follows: GAGVSQSPRYKVAKRGQDVALRCDPISGHVSLFWYQQALGQGPEFLTYFQNEAQLDKSGLPSDRFFAERPEGSVSTLKIQRTQQEDSAVYLCASRGGLAGDYEQYFGPGTRLTVT.

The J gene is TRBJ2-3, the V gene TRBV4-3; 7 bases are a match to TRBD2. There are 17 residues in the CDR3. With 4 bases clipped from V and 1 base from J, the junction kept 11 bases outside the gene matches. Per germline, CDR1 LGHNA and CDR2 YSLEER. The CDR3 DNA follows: TGCGCCAGCAGCCGTTTCGTTGGGGCGGGGGGCACAGATACGCAGTATTTT. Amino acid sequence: CASSRFVGAGGTDTQYF.

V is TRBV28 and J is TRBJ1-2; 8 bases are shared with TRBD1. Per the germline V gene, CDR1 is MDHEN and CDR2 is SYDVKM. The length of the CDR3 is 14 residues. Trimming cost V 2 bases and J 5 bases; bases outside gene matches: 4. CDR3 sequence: CASSLQGARYGYTF. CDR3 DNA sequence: TGTGCCAGCAGTTTACAGGGGGCGCGGTATGGCTACACCTTC.

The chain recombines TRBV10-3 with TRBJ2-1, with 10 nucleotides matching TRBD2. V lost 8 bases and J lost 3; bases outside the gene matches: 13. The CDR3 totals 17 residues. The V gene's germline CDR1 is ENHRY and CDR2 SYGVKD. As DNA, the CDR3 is TGTGCCATCGGGAACCGATGGCCTAGCGGGAGCTACAATGAGCAGTTCTTC. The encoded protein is CAIGNRWPSGSYNEQFF.

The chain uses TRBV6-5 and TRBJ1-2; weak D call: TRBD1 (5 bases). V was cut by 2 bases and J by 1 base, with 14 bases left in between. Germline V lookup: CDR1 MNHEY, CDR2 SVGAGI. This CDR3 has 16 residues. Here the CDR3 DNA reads TGTGCCAGCAGTTACCGCGGGGGACGTCTTAACTATGGCTACACCTTC. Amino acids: CASSYRGGRLNYGYTF.

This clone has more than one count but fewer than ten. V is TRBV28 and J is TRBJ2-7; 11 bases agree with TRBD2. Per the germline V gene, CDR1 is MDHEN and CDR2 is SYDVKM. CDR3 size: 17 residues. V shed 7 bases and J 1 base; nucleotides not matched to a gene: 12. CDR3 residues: CASTYGRTSGRSYEQYF. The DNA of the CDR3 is TGTGCCAGCACCTACGGACGGACTAGCGGGCGTTCCTACGAGCAGTACTTC.

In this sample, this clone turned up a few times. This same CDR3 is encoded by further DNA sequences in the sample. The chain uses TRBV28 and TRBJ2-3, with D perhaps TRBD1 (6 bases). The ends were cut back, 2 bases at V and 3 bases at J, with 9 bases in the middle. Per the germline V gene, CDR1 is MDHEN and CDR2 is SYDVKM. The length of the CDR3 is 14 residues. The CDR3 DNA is TGTGCCAGCAGTTTACCACAGGGTACAGATACGCAGTATTTT. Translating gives CASSLPQGTDTQYF.

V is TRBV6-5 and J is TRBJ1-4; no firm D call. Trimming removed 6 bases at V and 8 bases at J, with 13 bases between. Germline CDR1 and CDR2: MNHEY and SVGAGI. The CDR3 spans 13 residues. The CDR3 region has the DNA TGTGCCAGCAGCACCGCAAGTGGAGAAAAACTGTTTTTT. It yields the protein CASSTASGEKLFF.

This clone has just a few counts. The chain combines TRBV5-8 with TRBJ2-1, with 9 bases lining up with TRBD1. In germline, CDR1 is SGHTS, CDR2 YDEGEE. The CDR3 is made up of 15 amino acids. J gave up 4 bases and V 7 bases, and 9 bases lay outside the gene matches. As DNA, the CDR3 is TGTGCCAGCGTCCCGGGACAGGGAACTTACAATGAGCAGTTCTTC. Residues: CASVPGQGTYNEQFF.

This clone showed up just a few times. CDR3 DNA sequence: TGTGCCAGCAGCTTGGAAAGGTTGAGGGCTGGGGCCAACGTCCTGACTTTC. This sequence encodes CASSLERLRAGANVLTF. This rearrangement joins TRBV5-4 to TRBJ2-6, with a tentative D call TRBD2 (5 bases). With 0 bases removed from V and 2 bases from J, the gap between germline ends came to 12 bases. There are 17 residues in the CDR3. Per the germline V gene, CDR1 is SGHNT and CDR2 is YYREEE (reference sequence).

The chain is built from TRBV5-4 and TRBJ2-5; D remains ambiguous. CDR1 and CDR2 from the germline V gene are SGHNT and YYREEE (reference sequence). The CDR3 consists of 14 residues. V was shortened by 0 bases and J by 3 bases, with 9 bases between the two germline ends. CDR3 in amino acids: CASSLDQRKETQYF. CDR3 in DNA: TGTGCCAGCAGCTTGGATCAGCGCAAAGAGACCCAGTACTTC.

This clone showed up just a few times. The CDR3 loop is CASSRPSETGELFF. CDR3 DNA: TGCGCCAGCAGCAGGCCTAGCGAGACCGGGGAGCTGTTTTTT. V and J are TRBV5-1 and TRBJ2-2, with a weak D call TRBD2 (6 bases). The ends were cut back, 4 bases at V and 5 bases at J, with 12 bases in the middle. Germline values: CDR1 SGHRS, CDR2 YFSETQ. This CDR3 comprises 14 residues.

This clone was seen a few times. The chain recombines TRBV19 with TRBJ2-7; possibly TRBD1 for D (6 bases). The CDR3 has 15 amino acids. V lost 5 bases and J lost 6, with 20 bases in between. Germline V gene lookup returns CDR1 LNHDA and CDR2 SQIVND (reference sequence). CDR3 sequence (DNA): TGTGCCAGTAGTCCCGGGACACGCGTAACCTCCGAGCAGTACTTC. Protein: CASSPGTRVTSEQYF. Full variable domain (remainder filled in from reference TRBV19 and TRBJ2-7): DGGITQSPKYLFRKEGQNVTLSCEQNLNHDAMYWYRQDPGQGLRLIYYSQIVNDFQKGDIAEGYSVSREKKESFPLTVTSAQKNPTAFYLCASSPGTRVTSEQYFGPGTRLTVT.

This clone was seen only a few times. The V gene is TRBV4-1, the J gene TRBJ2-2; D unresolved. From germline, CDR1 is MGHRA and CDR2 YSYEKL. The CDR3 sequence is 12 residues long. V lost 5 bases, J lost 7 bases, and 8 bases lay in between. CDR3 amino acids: CASSSFVGELFF. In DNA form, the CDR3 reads TGCGCCAGCAGCTCTTTCGTCGGGGAGCTGTTTTTT.

CDR3 coding DNA: TGTGCCAGCAGCAATGGGGGCGCTTCTCCCAAAAACATTCAGTACTTC. Amino acids: CASSNGGASPKNIQYF. The chain carries TRBV21-1 and TRBJ2-4; TRBD1 is taken as the D call from the table, unchecked against the DNA. TRBV21-1 is a pseudogene locus. The CDR3 spans 16 residues.

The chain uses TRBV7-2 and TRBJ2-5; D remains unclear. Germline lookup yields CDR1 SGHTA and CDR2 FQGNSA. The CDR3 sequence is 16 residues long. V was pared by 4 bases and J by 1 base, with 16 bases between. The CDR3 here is CASSSTPTNRQETQYF. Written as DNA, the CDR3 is TGTGCCAGCAGCTCCACCCCTACGAATCGCCAAGAGACCCAGTACTTC.

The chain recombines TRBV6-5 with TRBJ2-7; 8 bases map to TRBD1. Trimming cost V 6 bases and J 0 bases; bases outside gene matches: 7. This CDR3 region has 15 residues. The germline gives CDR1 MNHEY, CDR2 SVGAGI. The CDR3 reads CASRSRDRISYEQYF. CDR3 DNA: TGTGCCAGCAGGTCCCGGGACAGGATCTCCTACGAGCAGTACTTC.

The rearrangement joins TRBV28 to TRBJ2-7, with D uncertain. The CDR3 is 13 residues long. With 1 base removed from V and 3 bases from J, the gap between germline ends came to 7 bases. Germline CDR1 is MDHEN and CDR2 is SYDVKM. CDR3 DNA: TGTGCCAGCAGTTTATCCAGGTTCTACGAGCAGTACTTC. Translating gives CASSLSRFYEQYF.

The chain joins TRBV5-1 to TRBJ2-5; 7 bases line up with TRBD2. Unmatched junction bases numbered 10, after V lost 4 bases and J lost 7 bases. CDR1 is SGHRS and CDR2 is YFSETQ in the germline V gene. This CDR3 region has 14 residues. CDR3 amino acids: CASSPALPSGTQYF. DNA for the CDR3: TGCGCCAGCAGCCCGGCCCTGCCTAGCGGGACCCAGTACTTC.

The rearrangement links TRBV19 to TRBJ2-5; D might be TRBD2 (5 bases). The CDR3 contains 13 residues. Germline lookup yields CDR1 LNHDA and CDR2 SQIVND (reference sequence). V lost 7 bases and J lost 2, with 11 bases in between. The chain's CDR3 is CASKETGQETQYF. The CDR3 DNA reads TGTGCCAGTAAGGAGACGGGACAAGAGACCCAGTACTTC.